The 22 T cell receptor beta chains below come from one sample, sequenced in a study of identical twins. MiXCR, run by TCRdb on the 5' RACE reads, gives a single entry per CDR3 protein. The table shows 140,000 to 150,000 distinct CDR3 sequences, with roughly 3.3% occurring only once. The material sequenced was memory T cells sorted from blood. Receptor source: a man younger than 35 in good health.

This clonotype was found many times. The gene calls are TRBV6-5 and TRBJ2-5; D not certain. With 1 base removed from V and 1 base from J, the gap between germline ends came to 22 bases. From germline, CDR1 is MNHEY and CDR2 SVGAGI. The CDR3 length is 19 residues. The CDR3 loop is CASSYYTARLRQTQETQYF. The DNA for the CDR3 is TGTGCCAGCAGTTACTACACAGCACGTCTGAGGCAGACCCAAGAGACCCAGTACTTC.

At least ten counts were recorded for this clonotype. The J gene is TRBJ2-3, the V gene TRBV5-6; 8 nucleotides line up with TRBD1. CDR3 length equals 16 residues. V shed 1 base, J shed 6 bases, and the junction held 10 bases outside the gene matches. Per the germline V gene, CDR1 is SGHDT and CDR2 is YYEEEE. CDR3 DNA sequence: TGTGCCAGCAGCTTGCGTACGGCAGGGGGCGCGGATACGCAGTATTTT. It is translated as CASSLRTAGGADTQYF.

This clonotype was observed many times. The J gene is TRBJ1-3, the V gene TRBV4-2, with D perhaps matching TRBD1 (5 bases). Trimming removed 0 bases from V and 0 bases from J, with 15 bases in between. The CDR3 is 18 residues long. Looked up from germline, CDR1 is LGHNA and CDR2 is YNFKEQ. CDR3 bases: TGTGCCAGCAGCCAAGACGCCGGGGGGAAGAGCTCTGGAAACACCATATATTTT. Protein product: CASSQDAGGKSSGNTIYF.

This clonotype has a handful of counts. The chain combines TRBV6-2 or TRBV6-3 with TRBJ2-1; no definite D call. The length of the CDR3 is 11 residues. Germline V gene sequence: CDR1 MNHEY, CDR2 SVGEGT. The V gene lost 5 bases and the J gene lost 10 bases, with 9 bases spanning the gap. The CDR3 reads CASSKSLEQFF. DNA of the CDR3: TGTGCCAGCAGTAAGAGTTTAGAGCAGTTCTTC.

This clonotype was counted many times. The chain is built from TRBV24-1 and TRBJ2-3, with 9 bases lining up with TRBD1. The length of the CDR3 is 16 residues. Germline V gene data show CDR1 as KGHDR and CDR2 as SFDVKD. The V segment lost 4 bases and the J segment 3 bases; nucleotides outside the gene matches: 7. CDR3 coding DNA: TGTGCCACCAGTGACCCGGGACAGGGTCAAACAGATACGCAGTATTTT. Translated: CATSDPGQGQTDTQYF.

This clonotype was detected many times. V is TRBV20-1 and J is TRBJ2-5; 8 nucleotides line up with TRBD1. CDR3 length equals 13 residues. V shed 6 bases and J 5 bases; nucleotides not matched to a gene: 8. CDR1 DFQATT and CDR2 SNEGSKA come from the germline V gene (reference sequence). CDR3 DNA: TGCAGTGCCAGTACAGGGGGAGCGGAGACCCAGTACTTC. This translates into CSASTGGAETQYF.

This clonotype was seen ten or more times. J is TRBJ1-2 and V is TRBV7-9; possibly TRBD1 for D (5 bases). CDR3 length equals 14 residues. V lost 6 bases, J lost 5 bases, and 16 bases lay in between. Germline V gives CDR1 SEHNR, CDR2 FQNEAQ (reference sequence). As DNA, the CDR3 is TGTGCCAGCAGTACCGGGGGGGGACTGTATGGCTACACCTTC. Translating gives CASSTGGGLYGYTF.

This clonotype was found many times. The V and J genes are TRBV4-2 and TRBJ1-2; tentative D call: TRBD1 (6 bases). The germline CDR1 and CDR2 sequences are LGHNA and YNFKEQ. Trimming removed 1 base from V and 2 bases from J, with 17 bases in between. The CDR3 consists of 17 residues. For the CDR3, the DNA is TGTGCCAGCAGCCAAGTAAAAGCGGTAGGGGGGAACTATGGCTACACCTTC. Its translation is CASSQVKAVGGNYGYTF.

This clonotype was seen ten or more times. J is TRBJ2-1 and V is TRBV11-2, with 8 bases fitting TRBD2. The ends lost 5 bases at V and 5 bases at J; junction bases unmatched: 11. The germline V gene has CDR1 SGHAT and CDR2 FQNNGV. The CDR3 runs to 16 residues. The CDR3 DNA reads as TGTGCCAGCAGCACTCTAGCGGGCAAGGGTAACAATGAGCAGTTCTTC. It yields the protein CASSTLAGKGNNEQFF.

This clonotype was picked up many times. The chain is built from TRBV4-1 and TRBJ1-1; TRBD1 aligns across 7 bases. Germline V gene sequence: CDR1 MGHRA, CDR2 YSYEKL. The CDR3 contains 14 residues. V shed 2 bases and J 4 bases; nucleotides not matched to a gene: 4. The CDR3 sequence is CASSQTDRSTEAFF. CDR3 nucleotides: TGCGCCAGCAGCCAAACGGACAGGAGCACTGAAGCTTTCTTT.

At least ten counts were recorded for this clonotype. V and J are TRBV12-3 or TRBV12-4 and TRBJ2-4; D tentatively reads TRBD1 or TRBD2 (5 bases each). The V end was cut by 2 bases, the J end by 2 bases, with 13 bases between. The CDR3 is 16 residues long. The CDR3: CASSLTMGVTKNIQYF. For the CDR3, the DNA is TGTGCCAGCAGTTTAACAATGGGGGTGACCAAAAACATTCAGTACTTC.

This clonotype has ten or more counts. V is TRBV6-1 and J is TRBJ2-7; TRBD2 is a possible D gene (5 bases). V was trimmed by 0 bases and J by 6 bases, leaving 6 bases between them. Germline lookup yields CDR1 MNHNS and CDR2 SASEGT. The CDR3 spans 12 residues. The CDR3 spells CASSEATSEQYV. DNA of the CDR3: TGTGCCAGCAGTGAAGCAACTAGCGAGCAGTACGTC.

In this sample, this clonotype turned up many times. The chain couples TRBV5-1 to TRBJ2-3; D is undetermined. Germline V gives CDR1 SGHRS, CDR2 YFSETQ. V was pared by 10 bases and J by 3 bases, with 18 bases between. This CDR3 comprises 14 residues. The DNA of the CDR3 is TGCGCCTCCTCTCCCCCAGGATCGACAGATACGCAGTATTTT. Its protein product is CASSPPGSTDTQYF.

This clonotype appeared many times. The J gene is TRBJ2-5, the V gene TRBV5-1; D remains unclear. The CDR3 covers 15 residues. Germline CDR1 is SGHRS and CDR2 is YFSETQ. V was shortened by 2 bases and J by 4 bases, with 15 bases between the two germline ends. The CDR3 protein is CASSLRTPEAETQYF. CDR3 bases: TGCGCCAGCAGCTTACGGACCCCTGAGGCAGAGACCCAGTACTTC.

This clonotype came up many times. The J gene is TRBJ2-1, the V gene TRBV21-1; no DNA check was done on the table's D call, TRBD1. TRBV21-1 is labeled a pseudogene. The CDR3 has 12 amino acids. The chain's CDR3 is CASTGVANEQFF. DNA for the CDR3: TGTGCCAGCACAGGGGTGGCCAATGAGCAGTTCTTC.

This clonotype has ten or more counts. The chain uses TRBV20-1 and TRBJ2-3, with D maybe TRBD2 (5 bases). The V end was cut by 1 base, the J end by 3 bases, with 11 bases between. CDR3 size: 14 residues. Germline loops: CDR1 DFQATT, CDR2 SNEGSKA (reference sequence). In DNA, the CDR3 is TGCAGTGCTAGAGGGGGAGCCATTACAGATACGCAGTATTTT. Its protein product is CSARGGAITDTQYF.

Many counts were recorded for this clonotype. The chain carries TRBV6-2 or TRBV6-3 and TRBJ1-5, with a possible D match to TRBD1 (5 bases). V was pared by 5 bases and J by 9 bases, with 17 bases between. This CDR3 is built from 14 residues. Germline CDR1 is MNHEY and CDR2 is SVGEGT. CDR3 region: CASSGGPRSSPQHF. CDR3 in DNA: TGTGCCAGCAGTGGGGGACCGCGGAGTTCGCCCCAGCATTTT.

This clonotype was detected ten times or more. Here the CDR3 DNA reads TGTGCCAGCACGGAACAGGGCACTGAAGCTTTCTTT. Translation: CASTEQGTEAFF. The chain uses TRBV7-9 and TRBJ1-1; TRBD1 might be the D (6 bases). The CDR3 is 12 residues long. The germline V gene has CDR1 SEHNR and CDR2 FQNEAQ (reference sequence). V was shortened by 7 bases and J by 4 bases, with 10 bases between the two germline ends.

This clonotype was seen only a few times. The chain uses TRBV12-3 or TRBV12-4 and TRBJ1-3; no clear D. V was cut by 2 bases and J by 0 bases, with 11 bases left in between. The CDR3 sequence is 16 residues long. The CDR3 DNA reads TGTGCCAGCAGTTTAAGGACGGGTACCTCTGGAAACACCATATATTTT. It codes for CASSLRTGTSGNTIYF.

This clonotype was seen only a few times. V gene TRBV18 combines with J gene TRBJ1-1; no firm D call. Trimming cost V 6 bases and J 0 bases, with 14 bases left between them. CDR1 and CDR2 (germline): KGHSH, LQKENI. The CDR3 is made up of 15 amino acids. As DNA, the CDR3 is TGTGCCAGCTCCCGCGAAACTAACCTGAACACTGAAGCTTTCTTT. It yields the protein CASSRETNLNTEAFF.

There are many counts of this clonotype. The CDR3, as DNA: TGTGCCAGCCGGGACAGGGCCTACGAGCAGTACTTC. Translated: CASRDRAYEQYF. The chain uses TRBV28 and TRBJ2-7; the match to TRBD1 covers 9 bases. From germline, CDR1 is MDHEN and CDR2 SYDVKM. V lost 8 bases to trimming and J lost 2 bases; unmatched junction nucleotides: 1. The CDR3 is 12 amino acids.

The sample holds many counts of this clonotype. The CDR3 spells CASSQRGQAAFF. CDR3 bases: TGCGCCAGCAGCCAGAGGGGGCAAGCGGCTTTCTTT. V gene TRBV4-1 combines with J gene TRBJ1-1, with 7 bases lining up with TRBD1. J gave up 11 bases and V 3 bases, and 6 bases lay outside the gene matches. The CDR3 totals 12 residues. Germline CDR1 reads MGHRA; CDR2 reads YSYEKL.